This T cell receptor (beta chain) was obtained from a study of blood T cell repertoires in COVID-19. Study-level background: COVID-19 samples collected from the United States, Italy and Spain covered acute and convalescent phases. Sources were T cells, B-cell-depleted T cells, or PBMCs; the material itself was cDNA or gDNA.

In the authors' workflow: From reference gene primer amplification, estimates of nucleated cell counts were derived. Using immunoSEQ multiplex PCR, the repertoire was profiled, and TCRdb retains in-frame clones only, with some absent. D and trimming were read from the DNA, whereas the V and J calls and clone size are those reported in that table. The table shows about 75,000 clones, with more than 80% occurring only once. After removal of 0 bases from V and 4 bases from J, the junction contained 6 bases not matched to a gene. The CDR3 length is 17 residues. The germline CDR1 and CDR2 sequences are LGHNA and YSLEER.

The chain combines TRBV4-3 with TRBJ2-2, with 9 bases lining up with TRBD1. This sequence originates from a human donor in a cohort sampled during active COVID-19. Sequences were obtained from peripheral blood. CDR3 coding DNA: TGCGCCAGCAGCCAAGATAGGGGGACAGGGACCACCGGGGAGCTGTTTTTT. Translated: CASSQDRGTGTTGELFF.